Listed here are 20 T cell receptor beta chains from one sample, sequenced in a study of regulatory T cells in long-lasting Graves disease. Time point reported: newly diagnosed GD, antithyroid drugs for less than 3 months. Isolated PBMC RNA provided the starting material for the TCR library. HTBI primers from iRepertoire and Arm-PCR of CDR3 regions yielded the TCR beta libraries. TCRdb called the multiplex PCR reads again in MiXCR, with one record for every CDR3 protein. Here the sample spans about half a million distinct CDR3 sequences, about 12% being singletons. A further study also used this sample, focusing on T cells in Graves' hyperthyroidism and ophthalmopathy.

Sample: peripheral blood mononuclear cells (PBMCs), taken at new diagnosis, from a patient treated with antithyroid drugs. These receptors came from a woman aged 30 to 39 with Graves disease.

A few counts support this clonotype. V usage is TRBV27 and J usage is TRBJ2-3; the D call may be TRBD1 or TRBD2 (5 bases each). This CDR3 region has 15 residues. Trimming removed 3 bases at V and 7 bases at J, with 17 bases between. Germline V lookup: CDR1 MNHEY, CDR2 SMNVEV (reference sequence). In nucleotides, the CDR3 is TGTGCCAGCAGTTTCCGGGGCCCGGCCTGGAATACGCAGTATTTT. Translation: CASSFRGPAWNTQYF.

This clonotype has ten or more counts. The chain carries TRBV6-1 and TRBJ1-1; D gene ambiguous. Germline lookup yields CDR1 MNHNS and CDR2 SASEGT. The V gene lost 6 bases and the J gene lost 6 bases, with 11 bases spanning the gap. This CDR3 is 12 amino acids long. The CDR3 loop reads CASRRETPEAFF. The CDR3 nucleotides are TGTGCCAGCAGGAGAGAGACACCTGAAGCTTTCTTT.

In this sample, this clonotype turned up many times. The chain is built from TRBV6-1 and TRBJ1-4; 7 bases fit TRBD1. The CDR3 is 15 amino acids. Germline-derived CDR1 and CDR2 are MNHNS and SASEGT. The V gene end was trimmed by 6 bases and the J gene end by 6 bases; junction bases not matched to a gene: 10. DNA for the CDR3: TGTGCCAGCAGCCGAGTCAGGGGGAAGTATGAAAAACTGTTTTTT. Protein product: CASSRVRGKYEKLFF.

This clonotype was seen only a few times. A much larger clone lies a single base off, so this may be a read error. The rearrangement joins TRBV2 to TRBJ2-7; D is tentatively TRBD1 or TRBD2 (5 bases each). Per the germline V gene, CDR1 is SNHLY and CDR2 is FYNNEI. Trimming stripped 6 bases from V and 5 bases from J, with 14 bases between. The CDR3 is 13 residues long. The CDR3 DNA reads as TGTGCCAGCAGGGGACGGGGCCGCCACGAGCAGTACTTC. It codes for CASRGRGRHEQYF.

About this clonotype: The junction departs from germline at one end; a sequencing error may be responsible. The rearrangement uses TRBV19 and TRBJ1-1, with no clear D. CDR3 length: 14 residues. Germline CDR1 is LNHDA and CDR2 is SQIVND (reference sequence). CDR3 coding DNA: TGTGCCGGTAGTATGGGAGCAGGGAACACTGAAGCTTTCTTT. Protein: CAGSMGAGNTEAFF.

The chain combines TRBV11-2 with TRBJ2-1; tentative D call: TRBD2 (5 bases). V lost 2 bases, J lost 9 bases, and 14 bases lay in between. Per germline, CDR1 SGHAT and CDR2 FQNNGV. The CDR3 spans 14 residues. This CDR3 is CASSLTGLAGEQFF. In DNA, the CDR3 is TGTGCCAGCAGCTTAACCGGCCTAGCAGGTGAGCAGTTCTTC.

This clonotype was counted at least ten times. The chain recombines TRBV10-3 with TRBJ2-1; the match to TRBD2 covers 8 bases. The CDR3 extends over 14 amino acids. The V gene end was trimmed by 10 bases and the J gene end by 10 bases; junction bases not matched to a gene: 15. Germline-derived CDR1 and CDR2 are ENHRY and SYGVKD. The CDR3 loop reads CATGQTSDPLEQFF. The CDR3 DNA is TGTGCCACCGGGCAGACTAGCGACCCTCTGGAGCAGTTCTTC.

This clonotype was detected many times. The rearrangement uses TRBV11-2 and TRBJ1-1; 8 bases match TRBD1. The CDR3 length is 16 residues. The junction had 9 bases not matched to a gene; V was cut back by 5 bases and J by 1 base. CDR1 is SGHAT, CDR2 FQNNGV, per germline. CDR3 sequence: CASSPGQGKRNTEAFF. The CDR3 DNA reads as TGTGCCAGCAGCCCCGGACAGGGAAAGAGGAACACTGAAGCTTTCTTT.

This clonotype was observed a few times. The genes are TRBV10-3 and TRBJ2-7, with D hard to call. V dropped 4 bases and J dropped 1 base, with 14 bases sitting between them. CDR1 and CDR2 (germline): ENHRY, SYGVKD. The CDR3 consists of 15 residues. The CDR3 protein is CAISVDRTVSYEQYF. CDR3 DNA sequence: TGTGCCATCAGTGTTGACCGTACGGTTTCCTACGAGCAGTACTTC.

This clonotype appeared many times. The chain carries TRBV18 and TRBJ1-1; D is undetermined. The CDR3 is 13 residues long. Deletions cut 3 bases from V and 1 base from J, with 6 bases between. Looked up from germline, CDR1 is KGHSH and CDR2 is LQKENI. The CDR3 loop reads CASSPVSNTEAFF. The CDR3 coding sequence is TGTGCCAGCTCACCGGTCTCGAACACTGAAGCTTTCTTT.

Concerning this clonotype itself: A much larger clone is a single base away; this may be a read error. J is TRBJ2-2 and V is TRBV28; 7 positions agree with TRBD1. J lost 1 base, V lost 11 bases, and 10 bases had no gene match. This CDR3 has 15 residues. Per germline, CDR1 MDHEN and CDR2 SYDVKM. The CDR3 protein is CAPGGGTVNTGELFF. CDR3 nucleotide sequence: TGTGCCCCCGGCGGTGGGACAGTGAACACCGGGGAGCTGTTTTTT.

This clonotype was recorded a few times. The J gene is TRBJ1-1, the V gene TRBV7-2; D uncertain. There are 13 residues in the CDR3. The germline V gene encodes CDR1 SGHTA and CDR2 FQGNSA. The V end lost 2 bases, the J end lost 5 bases, and 9 bases lay between the germline ends. The CDR3 is CASSLIGRTEAFF. CDR3 coding DNA: TGTGCCAGCAGCTTAATTGGAAGGACTGAAGCTTTCTTT. The entire variable domain, with the rest obtained from reference TRBV7-2 and TRBJ1-1, is as follows: GAGVSQSPSNKVTEKGKDVELRCDPISGHTALYWYRQSLGQGLEFLIYFQGNSAPDKSGLPSDRFSAERTGGSVSTLTIQRTQQEDSAVYLCASSLIGRTEAFFGQGTRLTVV.

Ten or more counts support this clonotype. The rearrangement links TRBV18 to TRBJ2-7; D is perhaps TRBD2 (6 bases). The V and J ends lost 3 bases and 5 bases respectively, with 14 bases between them. This CDR3 region has 14 residues. Germline V gene data show CDR1 as KGHSH and CDR2 as LQKENI. The CDR3 region has the DNA TGTGCCAGCTCACCTTACGGGAGAGTCAACGAGCAGTACTTC. Translating it yields CASSPYGRVNEQYF.

Of note for this clonotype: It is likely a read error: a sequence one base away is far more abundant. The rearrangement uses TRBV27 and TRBJ1-5, with TRBD1 as a possible D gene (5 bases). The CDR3 spans 14 residues. V dropped 5 bases and J dropped 4 bases, with 12 bases sitting between them. Germline values: CDR1 MNHEY, CDR2 SMNVEV (reference sequence). DNA of the CDR3: TGTGCCAGCAGTGCTCTCGACAGTAATCAGCCCCAGCATTTT. This sequence encodes CASSALDSNQPQHF.

The chain employs TRBV7-9 and TRBJ2-7, with TRBD1 as a possible D gene (6 bases). The CDR3 contains 14 residues. The V gene's germline CDR1 is SEHNR and CDR2 FQNEAQ (reference sequence). Trimming removed 5 bases at V and 2 bases at J, with 13 bases between. The CDR3 is CASSVRTDTYEQYF. The CDR3 DNA sequence: TGTGCCAGCAGCGTAAGGACAGATACCTACGAGCAGTACTTC. Full variable domain (missing parts from reference TRBV7-9 and TRBJ2-7): DTGVSQNPRHKITKRGQNVTFRCDPISEHNRLYWYRQTLGQGPEFLTYFQNEAQLEKSRLLSDRFSAERPKGSFSTLEIQRTEQGDSAMYLCASSVRTDTYEQYFGPGTRLTVT.

This clonotype showed up many times. The V and J genes are TRBV15 and TRBJ2-3, with D perhaps TRBD1 or TRBD2 (5 bases each). The CDR3 sequence is 15 residues long. CDR1 and CDR2 (germline): LNHNV, YYDKDF (reference sequence). The V and J ends lost 0 bases and 6 bases respectively, with 13 bases between them. This CDR3 is CATSREDGAFDTQYF. The CDR3 coding sequence is TGTGCCACCAGCAGAGAAGACGGGGCATTCGATACGCAGTATTTT.

This clonotype appeared a few times. The chain employs TRBV6-2 or TRBV6-3 and TRBJ1-1; 8 bases are shared with TRBD1. The CDR3 has 16 amino acids. The J segment lost 4 bases and the V segment lost 6 bases, leaving 13 bases of the junction unmatched. Germline V gene lookup returns CDR1 MNHEY and CDR2 SVGEGT. CDR3 in amino acids: CASRNRGRGHRTEAFF. As DNA, the CDR3 is TGTGCCAGCAGGAACAGGGGCAGGGGGCATCGCACTGAAGCTTTCTTT.

In its sample, this clonotype was seen a few times. The gene calls are TRBV7-7 and TRBJ2-7, with TRBD2 identical over 8 bases. There are 12 residues in the CDR3. The J segment lost 6 bases and the V segment lost 11 bases, leaving 9 bases of the junction unmatched. Germline V gives CDR1 SSHAT, CDR2 FNYEAQ (reference sequence). The CDR3 region has the DNA TGTGCCGTCACGGGAGGGCTTGGCGAGCAGTACTTC. Translating gives CAVTGGLGEQYF.

This clonotype occurred many times. V is TRBV19 and J is TRBJ1-5; TRBD1 aligns across 7 bases. The CDR3 is 14 amino acids. The germline V gene encodes CDR1 LNHDA and CDR2 SQIVND (reference sequence). After removal of 6 bases from V and 2 bases from J, the junction contained 4 bases not matched to a gene. The CDR3 sequence: CASSHQGGNQPQHF. The CDR3 nucleotides are TGTGCCAGTAGCCATCAGGGGGGCAATCAGCCCCAGCATTTT. The whole variable domain, remainder taken from reference TRBV19 and TRBJ1-5, is DGGITQSPKYLFRKEGQNVTLSCEQNLNHDAMYWYRQDPGQGLRLIYYSQIVNDFQKGDIAEGYSVSREKKESFPLTVTSAQKNPTAFYLCASSHQGGNQPQHFGDGTRLSIL.

The V gene is TRBV4-3, the J gene TRBJ2-3, with 9 bases matching TRBD1. From germline, CDR1 is LGHNA and CDR2 YSLEER. The CDR3 contains 17 residues. With 1 base clipped from V and 5 bases from J, the junction kept 10 bases outside the gene matches. CDR3 amino acids: CASSQVFGQGLIDTQYF. The CDR3 nucleotides are TGCGCCAGCAGCCAAGTATTCGGACAGGGGCTTATAGATACGCAGTATTTT.